This entry describes one TCR beta chain. The data are from a study of patients and donors after allogeneic stem cell transplantation. In TCRdb, the RT-PCR reads were re-called with MiXCR into one record per CDR3 protein. The table shows approximately 200,000 distinct CDR3 sequences, with around 40% occurring only once. V was cut by 1 base and J by 0 bases, with 10 bases left in between. The CDR3 has 16 amino acids. The germline gives CDR1 SGHRS, CDR2 YFSETQ. The sequence was obtained from a human donor who was either an allogeneic HSCT recipient or a stem cell or donor lymphocyte infusion donor (not recorded which). It is not recorded whose cells these are; they may come from a transplant donor. The source material was blood, either unsorted or a sorted T cell fraction (not recorded which). This chain connects TRBV5-1 to TRBJ2-2; maybe TRBD1 (5 bases). The CDR3 sequence: CASSLWTSANTGELFF. The CDR3 coding sequence is TGCGCCAGCAGCTTGTGGACAAGCGCGAACACCGGGGAGCTGTTTTTT.